This is a list of T cell receptor beta chains from one sample in a study of beta chain features in type 1 diabetes. Profiled with immunoSEQ multiplex PCR; TCRdb holds only in-frame clones, not every one. The repertoire holds nearly 350,000 clones, about a tenth seen once, with less than 1.2% in the top ten. Sample: central memory CD4+ T cells from blood. The receptors here all came from a man in his thirties or forties with type 1 diabetes. Each CDR3 is given with its conserved first and last residue. Each record gives: V gene, J gene, clone size, D gene, CDR3 protein, CDR3 DNA. A D gene is named only where the DNA matches it firmly. Clone size is not always given. Where it is, it says once, few, many or a class for expanded clones.

v_gene: TRBV5-1; j_gene: TRBJ2-1; abundance: -; d_gene: TRBD1; CDR3aa: CASSLAMGTGAYNEQFF; CDR3nt: TGCGCCAGCAGCTTGGCCATGGGGACAGGGGCGTACAATGAGCAGTTCTTC
v_gene: TRBV28; j_gene: TRBJ2-6; abundance: -; d_gene: -; CDR3aa: CASSIPGGANVLTF; CDR3nt: TGTGCCAGCAGTATCCCCGGCGGGGCCAACGTCCTGACTTTC
v_gene: TRBV6-5; j_gene: TRBJ2-5; abundance: few; d_gene: -; CDR3aa: CASSYSSKGDVETQYF; CDR3nt: TGTGCCAGCAGTTACTCGAGTAAAGGCGACGTGGAGACCCAGTACTTC
v_gene: TRBV28; j_gene: TRBJ2-6; abundance: -; d_gene: -; CDR3aa: CASSPQVAGANVLTF; CDR3nt: TGTGCCAGCAGCCCCCAGGTAGCTGGGGCCAACGTCCTGACTTTC
v_gene: TRBV5-1; j_gene: TRBJ1-1; abundance: few; d_gene: -; CDR3aa: CASSLVDRNTEAFF; CDR3nt: TGCGCCAGCAGCTTGGTGGACAGGAACACTGAAGCTTTCTTT
v_gene: TRBV20-1; j_gene: TRBJ2-7; abundance: few; d_gene: -; CDR3aa: CSAPRDGEQYF; CDR3nt: TGCAGTGCTCCAAGGGATGGCGAGCAGTACTTC
v_gene: TRBV6-5; j_gene: TRBJ2-5; abundance: -; d_gene: TRBD1; CDR3aa: CASSQAGTGETQYF; CDR3nt: TGTGCCAGCAGTCAGGCCGGGACAGGGGAGACCCAGTACTTC
v_gene: TRBV25-1; j_gene: TRBJ1-1; abundance: once; d_gene: TRBD1; CDR3aa: CVTQGQMNTEAFF; CDR3nt: TGTGTCACACAGGGACAGATGAACACTGAAGCTTTCTTT
v_gene: TRBV2; j_gene: TRBJ2-5; abundance: few; d_gene: -; CDR3aa: CAIQEETQYF; CDR3nt: TGTGCCATACAAGAAGAGACCCAGTACTTC
v_gene: TRBV11-2; j_gene: TRBJ2-2; abundance: -; d_gene: -; CDR3aa: CASSLQSGGRTGELFF; CDR3nt: TGTGCCAGCAGCTTACAGTCCGGGGGTAGGACCGGGGAGCTGTTTTTT
v_gene: TRBV5-1; j_gene: TRBJ2-1; abundance: few; d_gene: -; CDR3aa: CASSLAGDSPYNEQFF; CDR3nt: TGCGCCAGCAGCTTGGCCGGGGATTCGCCCTACAATGAGCAGTTCTTC
v_gene: TRBV18; j_gene: TRBJ1-1; abundance: -; d_gene: -; CDR3aa: CASSPGGVRTEAFF; CDR3nt: TGTGCCAGCTCCCCCGGGGGGGTGAGGACTGAAGCTTTCTTT
v_gene: TRBV27; j_gene: TRBJ2-7; abundance: -; d_gene: TRBD2; CDR3aa: CASSFRLLAGGQAYEQYF; CDR3nt: TGTGCCAGCAGTTTTAGGCTGCTAGCGGGGGGGCAGGCCTACGAGCAGTACTTC
v_gene: TRBV7-9; j_gene: TRBJ2-1; abundance: few; d_gene: TRBD1; CDR3aa: CASSRAQGVNEQFF; CDR3nt: TGTGCCAGCAGCCGGGCGCAGGGGGTTAATGAGCAGTTCTTC
v_gene: TRBV11-2; j_gene: TRBJ2-3; abundance: few; d_gene: TRBD1; CDR3aa: CASSLKWTGTQYF; CDR3nt: TGTGCCAGCAGCTTAAAGTGGACAGGGACGCAGTATTTT
v_gene: TRBV14; j_gene: TRBJ1-2; abundance: few; d_gene: -; CDR3aa: CASSQDLGEIGYTF; CDR3nt: TGTGCCAGCAGCCAAGATCTAGGGGAGATTGGCTACACCTTC
v_gene: TRBV16; j_gene: TRBJ2-3; abundance: -; d_gene: -; CDR3aa: CASSRWQDTQYF; CDR3nt: TGTGCCAGCAGCCGGTGGCAGGATACGCAGTATTTT
v_gene: TRBV14; j_gene: TRBJ2-1; abundance: few; d_gene: -; CDR3aa: CASSPRGSGEQFF; CDR3nt: TGTGCCAGCAGCCCCCGAGGAAGTGGGGAGCAGTTCTTC
v_gene: TRBV5-1; j_gene: TRBJ1-2; abundance: few; d_gene: -; CDR3aa: CASSPAGGRDNYGYTF; CDR3nt: TGCGCCAGCAGCCCGGCCGGAGGGAGGGACAACTATGGCTACACCTTC
v_gene: TRBV11-2; j_gene: TRBJ2-3; abundance: -; d_gene: TRBD2; CDR3aa: CASSQGLAGTDTQYF; CDR3nt: TGTGCCAGCAGCCAGGGACTAGCGGGGACAGATACGCAGTATTTT
v_gene: TRBV7-9; j_gene: TRBJ1-2; abundance: few; d_gene: -; CDR3aa: CASSLTPFAGSDGYTF; CDR3nt: TGTGCCAGCAGCTTAACCCCTTTCGCGGGCAGCGATGGCTACACCTTC
v_gene: TRBV10-3; j_gene: TRBJ1-5; abundance: -; d_gene: -; CDR3aa: CAISERPRDQPQHF; CDR3nt: TGTGCCATCAGTGAGAGGCCAAGGGATCAGCCCCAGCATTTT
v_gene: TRBV7-2; j_gene: TRBJ2-3; abundance: few; d_gene: TRBD2; CDR3aa: CASSLTSGGDTDTQYF; CDR3nt: TGTGCCAGCAGCTTAACTAGCGGGGGGGACACAGATACGCAGTATTTT
v_gene: TRBV27; j_gene: TRBJ2-1; abundance: few; d_gene: -; CDR3aa: CASSADWDSYNEQFF; CDR3nt: TGTGCCAGCAGTGCGGACTGGGACTCCTACAATGAGCAGTTCTTC
v_gene: TRBV5-1; j_gene: TRBJ1-5; abundance: many; d_gene: -; CDR3aa: CASSLDSGSNQPQHF; CDR3nt: TGCGCCAGCAGCCTCGATTCAGGGAGCAATCAGCCCCAGCATTTT
v_gene: TRBV7-2; j_gene: TRBJ1-2; abundance: -; d_gene: TRBD1; CDR3aa: CASTPGTGSGYTF; CDR3nt: TGTGCCAGCACTCCCGGGACAGGGAGTGGCTACACCTTC
v_gene: TRBV4-3; j_gene: TRBJ1-4; abundance: -; d_gene: -; CDR3aa: CASSRTAAGPNEKLFF; CDR3nt: TGCGCCAGCAGCCGCACTGCGGCGGGCCCAAATGAAAAACTGTTTTTT
v_gene: TRBV19; j_gene: TRBJ1-2; abundance: -; d_gene: TRBD1; CDR3aa: CASSEAGTGNYGYTF; CDR3nt: TGTGCCAGTAGTGAAGCCGGGACAGGGAACTATGGCTACACCTTC
v_gene: TRBV11-2; j_gene: TRBJ1-2; abundance: -; d_gene: -; CDR3aa: CASSSDGTYGYTF; CDR3nt: TGTGCCAGCAGCTCGGACGGAACCTATGGCTACACCTTC
v_gene: TRBV29-1; j_gene: TRBJ2-7; abundance: few; d_gene: TRBD1; CDR3aa: CSVIWTGSEQYF; CDR3nt: TGCAGCGTTATTTGGACAGGGTCCGAGCAGTACTTC
v_gene: TRBV18; j_gene: TRBJ2-1; abundance: few; d_gene: -; CDR3aa: CASSREYQGTEQFF; CDR3nt: TGTGCCAGCTCTAGAGAATATCAGGGGACAGAGCAGTTCTTC
v_gene: TRBV7-8; j_gene: TRBJ1-1; abundance: -; d_gene: -; CDR3aa: CASSLREVAFF; CDR3nt: TGTGCCAGCAGCTTACGGGAGGTAGCTTTCTTT
v_gene: TRBV9; j_gene: TRBJ1-4; abundance: -; d_gene: -; CDR3aa: CASSVGGNNEKLFF; CDR3nt: TGTGCCAGCAGCGTGGGGGGCAATAATGAAAAACTGTTTTTT
v_gene: TRBV15; j_gene: TRBJ2-5; abundance: few; d_gene: -; CDR3aa: CATSVLEGQQYF; CDR3nt: TGTGCCACCAGCGTCCTGGAGGGGCAGCAGTACTTC
v_gene: TRBV5-1; j_gene: TRBJ2-3; abundance: -; d_gene: -; CDR3aa: CASSLGSAPNTQYF; CDR3nt: TGCGCCAGCAGCTTGGGGTCAGCCCCTAATACGCAGTATTTT
v_gene: TRBV7-2; j_gene: TRBJ2-1; abundance: -; d_gene: -; CDR3aa: CASSFRPDLAGNEQFF; CDR3nt: TGTGCCAGCAGCTTTCGACCTGATCTAGCAGGCAATGAGCAGTTCTTC
v_gene: TRBV4-3; j_gene: TRBJ1-2; abundance: -; d_gene: -; CDR3aa: CASSQRSGGAGGGYTF; CDR3nt: TGCGCCAGCAGCCAACGTAGCGGGGGCGCTGGAGGTGGCTACACCTTC
v_gene: TRBV18; j_gene: TRBJ1-4; abundance: few; d_gene: -; CDR3aa: CASSTGVATNEKLFF; CDR3nt: TGTGCCAGCTCAACTGGAGTCGCAACTAATGAAAAACTGTTTTTT
v_gene: TRBV18; j_gene: TRBJ1-6; abundance: few; d_gene: -; CDR3aa: CASSPTRQNPNSPLHF; CDR3nt: TGTGCCAGCTCTCCCACTCGACAGAACCCTAATTCACCCCTCCACTTT
v_gene: TRBV30; j_gene: TRBJ1-2; abundance: -; d_gene: -; CDR3aa: CAGSRVRNGYTF; CDR3nt: TGTGCCGGCAGCAGGGTCCGGAATGGCTACACCTTC
v_gene: TRBV10-3; j_gene: TRBJ1-1; abundance: few; d_gene: TRBD1; CDR3aa: CAISLGQGTEAFF; CDR3nt: TGTGCCATCAGCCTCGGACAGGGGACTGAAGCTTTCTTT
v_gene: TRBV7-2; j_gene: TRBJ2-1; abundance: few; d_gene: -; CDR3aa: CASSPGSGEQFF; CDR3nt: TGTGCCAGCAGCCCCGGAAGTGGGGAGCAGTTCTTC
v_gene: TRBV5-6; j_gene: TRBJ2-5; abundance: -; d_gene: TRBD1; CDR3aa: CASSSGTGSQETQYF; CDR3nt: TGTGCCAGCAGCTCCGGGACAGGGAGTCAAGAGACCCAGTACTTC
v_gene: TRBV6-5; j_gene: TRBJ1-5; abundance: -; d_gene: -; CDR3aa: CASSSAGGNQPQHF; CDR3nt: TGTGCCAGCAGTTCCGCAGGGGGCAATCAGCCCCAGCATTTT
v_gene: TRBV28; j_gene: TRBJ1-2; abundance: few; d_gene: -; CDR3aa: CASSLTALNYGYTF; CDR3nt: TGTGCCAGCAGTTTGACCGCATTAAACTATGGCTACACCTTC
v_gene: TRBV6-6; j_gene: TRBJ2-1; abundance: few; d_gene: -; CDR3aa: CASSYARDRNEQFF; CDR3nt: TGTGCCAGCAGTTACGCTAGGGATAGGAATGAGCAGTTCTTC
v_gene: TRBV7-2; j_gene: TRBJ2-5; abundance: -; d_gene: TRBD2; CDR3aa: CASSLALPGLAGMVGQYF; CDR3nt: TGTGCCAGCAGCTTAGCGCTCCCGGGACTAGCAGGGATGGTTGGCCAGTACTTC
v_gene: TRBV19; j_gene: TRBJ1-2; abundance: few; d_gene: -; CDR3aa: CASEEAGSHYGYTF; CDR3nt: TGTGCCAGTGAAGAAGCAGGGTCGCACTATGGCTACACCTTC
v_gene: TRBV2; j_gene: TRBJ1-3; abundance: -; d_gene: -; CDR3aa: CASTSSGRNTIYF; CDR3nt: TGTGCCAGCACGAGCAGTGGGAGGAACACCATATATTTT
v_gene: TRBV25-1; j_gene: TRBJ2-3; abundance: -; d_gene: TRBD1; CDR3aa: CASSDPGTGVGDTQYF; CDR3nt: TGTGCCAGCAGTGACCCCGGGACAGGGGTGGGGGATACGCAGTATTTT
v_gene: TRBV5-6; j_gene: TRBJ1-2; abundance: few; d_gene: -; CDR3aa: CASSPRTGADPYGYTF; CDR3nt: TGTGCCAGCAGCCCGCGTACAGGAGCCGATCCCTATGGCTACACCTTC
v_gene: TRBV29-1; j_gene: TRBJ2-1; abundance: -; d_gene: TRBD2; CDR3aa: CSVRGGEDEQFF; CDR3nt: TGCAGCGTCCGGGGGGGAGAGGATGAGCAGTTCTTC
v_gene: TRBV5-1; j_gene: TRBJ2-7; abundance: few; d_gene: -; CDR3aa: CASSPTLHLSYEQYF; CDR3nt: TGCGCCAGCAGCCCGACTTTGCACCTATCCTACGAGCAGTACTTC
v_gene: TRBV4-1; j_gene: TRBJ2-3; abundance: many; d_gene: TRBD2; CDR3aa: CASSHPGLSGGAEADTQYF; CDR3nt: TGCGCCAGCAGCCATCCCGGACTTAGCGGGGGGGCCGAGGCAGATACGCAGTATTTT
v_gene: TRBV30; j_gene: TRBJ2-7; abundance: few; d_gene: -; CDR3aa: CAWSAGRDEQYF; CDR3nt: TGTGCCTGGAGTGCTGGTAGGGACGAGCAGTACTTC
v_gene: TRBV5-1; j_gene: TRBJ2-1; abundance: -; d_gene: TRBD2; CDR3aa: CASSRLASSYNEQFF; CDR3nt: TGCGCCAGCAGCCGACTAGCGAGCTCCTACAATGAGCAGTTCTTC
v_gene: TRBV18; j_gene: TRBJ2-7; abundance: few; d_gene: TRBD1; CDR3aa: CASSPVTGGYEQYF; CDR3nt: TGTGCCAGCTCACCTGTGACAGGGGGCTACGAGCAGTACTTC
v_gene: TRBV7-9; j_gene: TRBJ2-7; abundance: many; d_gene: -; CDR3aa: CASSPSSYEQYF; CDR3nt: TGTGCCAGCAGCCCCTCGTCCTACGAGCAGTACTTC